These 18 T cell receptor beta chains originate from one sample sequenced in a study of shared clonotypes between healthy human individuals. Clones were sequenced by immunoSEQ multiplex PCR, and TCRdb holds only the in-frame ones, with some missing. The sample includes hundreds of thousands of clones, almost 95% of them seen just once. CD45RO-negative CD8 cells positively selected for CCR7 made up the naive population, which excluded terminally differentiated effector memory CD45RA+ cells. Material: naive CD8+ T cells sorted from blood. The source is a man younger than 45 in good health.

The rearrangement joins TRBV28 to TRBJ1-3; no reliable D call. The CDR3 sequence is 15 residues long. The V end was cut by 2 bases, the J end by 4 bases, with 12 bases between. CDR1 is MDHEN, CDR2 SYDVKM, per germline. This chain's CDR3 is CASSLDLGSGNTIYF. The DNA of the CDR3 is TGTGCCAGCAGTTTAGACCTGGGTTCAGGAAACACCATATATTTT.

The CDR3 region has the DNA TGTGCCAGCAGCTGGACAGGGAGCTCCTACGAGCAGTACTTC. Translated: CASSWTGSSYEQYF. This chain joins TRBV5-4 and TRBJ2-7; TRBD1 agrees at 8 bases. Germline values: CDR1 SGHNT, CDR2 YYREEE (reference sequence). This CDR3 spans 14 amino acids. V trimming: 3 bases; J trimming: 0 bases; junction bases outside the gene matches: 2. The full variable domain, in which reference TRBV5-4 and TRBJ2-7 provide the parts outside the CDR3, is ETGVTQSPTHLIKTRGQQVTLRCSSQSGHNTVSWYQQALGQGPQFIFQYYREEENGRGNFPPRFSGLQFPNYSSELNVNALELDDSALYLCASSWTGSSYEQYFGPGTRLTVT.

The chain couples TRBV5-4 to TRBJ1-1; D is undetermined. The germline gives CDR1 SGHNT, CDR2 YYREEE (reference sequence). The CDR3 consists of 15 residues. Deletions cut 0 bases from V and 0 bases from J, with 9 bases between. As DNA, the CDR3 is TGTGCCAGCAGCTTGGGGTGGCAGATGAACACTGAAGCTTTCTTT. Its protein product is CASSLGWQMNTEAFF.

This clone was seen once. CDR3: CASSIEAGTLGTGELFF. The CDR3 DNA is TGTGCCAGTAGTATAGAGGCAGGGACCTTAGGGACCGGGGAGCTGTTTTTT. The genes are TRBV19 and TRBJ2-2; D possibly matches TRBD1 or TRBD2 (5 bases each). The CDR3 extends over 17 amino acids. Germline V gives CDR1 LNHDA, CDR2 SQIVND (reference sequence). V was cut by 0 bases and J by 5 bases, with 16 bases left in between.

The J gene is TRBJ2-3, the V gene TRBV27; perhaps TRBD2 as D (6 bases). Trimming took 5 bases from V and 4 from J, leaving 19 bases between them. Per the germline V gene, CDR1 is MNHEY and CDR2 is SMNVEV (reference sequence). The CDR3 has 16 amino acids. The CDR3 coding sequence is TGTGCCAGCAGTCCTTGGGACCCCGGAGGGCCAGATACGCAGTATTTT. Protein: CASSPWDPGGPDTQYF.

This sequence joins TRBV25-1 and TRBJ2-2, with a tentative D call TRBD2 (6 bases). This CDR3 has 13 residues. CDR1 is MGHDK and CDR2 is SYGVNS in the germline V gene. V was shortened by 4 bases and J by 6 bases, with 9 bases between the two germline ends. CDR3 sequence reads: CASSVGGSGELFF. The DNA of the CDR3 is TGTGCCAGCAGTGTCGGGGGATCCGGGGAGCTGTTTTTT.

The chain uses TRBV6-6 and TRBJ2-5; the D gene is possibly TRBD1 (5 bases). Germline assignment: CDR1 MNHNY and CDR2 SVGAGI (reference sequence). V lost 5 bases, J lost 5 bases, and 18 bases lay in between. The CDR3 extends over 15 amino acids. The CDR3 region is CASSDNLGVWETQYF. CDR3 sequence (DNA): TGTGCCAGCAGTGACAACCTAGGGGTCTGGGAGACCCAGTACTTC.

In this sample, this clone turned up once. The chain carries TRBV25-1 and TRBJ2-1, with 10 bases identical to TRBD2. The CDR3 consists of 16 residues. CDR1 and CDR2 from the germline V gene are MGHDK and SYGVNS. V lost 1 base to trimming and J lost 4 bases; unmatched junction nucleotides: 4. CDR3 in amino acids: CASSEFLAGEYNEQFF. The CDR3 bases are TGTGCCAGCAGTGAATTTCTAGCGGGAGAGTACAATGAGCAGTTCTTC.

A note on this clone: Other DNA sequences from this sample encode an identical CDR3 as well. The chain joins TRBV7-9 to TRBJ2-2; D ambiguous. The CDR3 spans 12 residues. Germline CDR1 reads SEHNR; CDR2 reads FQNEAQ (reference sequence). The ends were cut back, 5 bases at V and 3 bases at J, with 4 bases in the middle. The CDR3 is CASSGDTGELFF. CDR3 in DNA: TGTGCCAGCAGCGGCGACACCGGGGAGCTGTTTTTT.

The chain recombines TRBV27 with TRBJ2-5; D possibly corresponds to TRBD1 (6 bases). The CDR3 sequence is 14 residues long. The ends were cut back, 7 bases at V and 5 bases at J, with 17 bases in the middle. In germline, CDR1 is MNHEY, CDR2 SMNVEV (reference sequence). The CDR3 spells CASNSGGAWETQYF. The CDR3 nucleotides are TGTGCCAGCAACAGTGGGGGCGCGTGGGAGACCCAGTACTTC.

The chain links TRBV4-2 to TRBJ2-2; unclear D gene. The CDR3 is 19 residues long. The V gene's germline CDR1 is LGHNA and CDR2 YNFKEQ. V was pared by 0 bases and J by 5 bases, with 22 bases between. The CDR3 DNA is TGTGCCAGCAGCCAAGATCTCTATAGGTTAGAAGCACATACCGGGGAGCTGTTTTTT. Translated: CASSQDLYRLEAHTGELFF.

This chain uses TRBV19 with TRBJ1-5, with TRBD1 as a possible D gene (5 bases). Germline CDR1 reads LNHDA; CDR2 reads SQIVND (reference sequence). Trimming took off 7 bases at V and 4 bases at J, with 20 bases between the two ends. The CDR3 is 16 residues long. DNA of the CDR3: TGTGCCAGTAAGATGGGGGTCTTTGTCCCGAATCAGCCCCAGCATTTT. This codes for CASKMGVFVPNQPQHF.

The rearrangement joins TRBV5-5 to TRBJ2-7, with 11 bases fitting TRBD2. This CDR3 contains 18 residues. The junction had 14 bases not matched to a gene; V was cut back by 2 bases and J by 4 bases. The germline gives CDR1 SGHKS, CDR2 YYEKEE (reference sequence). The CDR3 sequence: CASSFWVIAGGPSYEQYF. The CDR3 bases are TGTGCCAGCAGCTTTTGGGTTATAGCGGGAGGGCCCAGTTACGAGCAGTACTTC.

The genes are TRBV7-9 and TRBJ2-2, with D perhaps TRBD1 or TRBD2 (5 bases each). The CDR3 totals 14 residues. Trimming stripped 5 bases from V and 9 bases from J, with 16 bases between. CDR1 is SEHNR, CDR2 FQNEAQ, per germline (reference sequence). The CDR3 sequence is CASSLNAGDRELFF. The CDR3 nucleotides read TGTGCCAGCAGCCTAAACGCTGGGGACCGGGAGCTGTTTTTT.

The J gene is TRBJ2-7, the V gene TRBV4-1; D may match TRBD1 or TRBD2 (5 bases each). In germline, CDR1 is MGHRA, CDR2 YSYEKL. The CDR3 runs to 16 residues. V dropped 0 bases and J dropped 3 bases, with 15 bases sitting between them. CDR3 sequence reads: CASSQDPGTGSYEQYF. The CDR3 nucleotides read TGCGCCAGCAGCCAAGATCCGGGGACGGGTAGCTACGAGCAGTACTTC.

The chain is built from TRBV28 and TRBJ2-2, with 7 bases aligning to TRBD2. The length of the CDR3 is 15 residues. Germline assignment: CDR1 MDHEN and CDR2 SYDVKM. V gave up 10 bases and J gave up 6 bases; unmatched junction bases: 14. CDR3 residues: CATSGWQGGSGELFF. The DNA for the CDR3 is TGTGCCACCAGCGGGTGGCAGGGAGGGTCCGGGGAGCTGTTTTTT.

V usage is TRBV15 and J usage is TRBJ2-1, with 14 bases lining up with TRBD2. The CDR3 is 15 residues long. From germline, CDR1 is LNHNV and CDR2 YYDKDF (reference sequence). The V and J ends lost 4 bases and 6 bases, in that order; junction bases with no gene match: 2. As DNA, the CDR3 is TGTGCCACCAGCACCGGGACTAGCGGGAGCAATGAGCAGTTCTTC. Encoded protein: CATSTGTSGSNEQFF. Combining the CDR3 with reference TRBV15 and TRBJ2-1 gives the whole variable domain DAMVIQNPRYQVTQFGKPVTLSCSQTLNHNVMYWYQQKSSQAPKLLFHYYDKDFNNEADTPDNFQSRRPNTSFCFLDIRSPGLGDTAMYLCATSTGTSGSNEQFFGPGTRLTVL.

With respect to this clone: The junction departs from germline at one end; a sequencing error may be responsible. V and J are TRBV30 and TRBJ1-4; the D gene is possibly TRBD1 (5 bases). The germline V gene has CDR1 GTSNPN and CDR2 SVGIG (reference sequence). The CDR3 runs 15 residues. For the CDR3, the DNA is TGTGCCTGGATCCCCCAGGGACGGACTGAAAAAGAATTGGTTTTT. It is translated as CAWIPQGRTEKELVF.